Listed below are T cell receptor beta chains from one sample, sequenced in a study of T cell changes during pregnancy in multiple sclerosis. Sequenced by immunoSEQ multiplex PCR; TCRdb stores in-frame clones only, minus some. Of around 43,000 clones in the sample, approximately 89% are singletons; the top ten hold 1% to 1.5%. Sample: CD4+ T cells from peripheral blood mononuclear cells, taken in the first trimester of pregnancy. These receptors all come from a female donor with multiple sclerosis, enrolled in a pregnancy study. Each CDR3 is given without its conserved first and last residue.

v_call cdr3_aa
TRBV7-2 ASSLAGVSYNEQF
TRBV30 AWNRDTEAF
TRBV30 ASTRDSSYEQY
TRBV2 ASMRDSGANVLT
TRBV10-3 AIFGGGTDTQY
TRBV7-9 ASSLGWTGGNTEAF
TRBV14 ASSQSDLGGELF
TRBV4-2 ASSQEPAGLGEQF
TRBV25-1 ASVRSGVGEQF
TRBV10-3 AISESSGSTDTQY
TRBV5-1 ASSLAGDRAGGYT
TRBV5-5 ASGTGAAYEQY
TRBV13 ASSRSSGANVLT
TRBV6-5 ASSTTVSYEQY
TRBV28 ASRSGQGYEQY
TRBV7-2 ASSSGLAGSFTDTQY
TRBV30 AWSRTGDQPQH
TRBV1 TSVRTGATSSGANVLT
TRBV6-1 ASRDNDPYNEQF
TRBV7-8 ASSLGYRGGANEKLF